What follows describes a single TCR beta chain. CDR1 and CDR2 from the germline V gene are DFQATT and SNEGSKA (reference sequence). V was cut by 0 bases and J by 2 bases, with 14 bases left in between. CDR3 length: 16 residues. TCRdb redid the calling of the RT-PCR reads with MiXCR, one entry per CDR3 protein. Counted here are approximately 720,000 distinct CDR3 sequences, 12% to 15% occurring once; the ten biggest clones make up about 3.9%. The sample was memory CD4+ T cells from blood. The receptor was derived from a female donor in good health, serving as a healthy control. The V and J genes are TRBV20-1 and TRBJ2-1, with a possible D match to TRBD2 (7 bases). The CDR3 nucleotides read TGCAGTGCTAGAGACCCTCGGGGGGCCACCTACAATGAGCAGTTCTTC. Encoded protein: CSARDPRGATYNEQFF.